This T cell receptor (beta chain) derives from a study of CD8 T cells in Susac syndrome. Random hexamers were used to reverse transcribe an amount of roughly 0.5 to 1 ug RNA. Amplification of TCR beta CDR3 was carried out by immunoSEQ multiplex PCR, which covered 54 Vbeta and 13 Jbeta segments. TCRdb analysed the immunoSEQ multiplex PCR reads with MiXCR anew, one entry per CDR3 protein. The table records approximately 200,000 distinct CDR3 sequences, approximately 95% of them present only once. TCR beta sequencing covered blood CD8+ and CD4+ T cells. The sequence was obtained from a human donor with multiple sclerosis. The sample was CD4+ T cells from PBMCs.

The CDR3 loop reads CVPESQHSYGYTF. The CDR3, as DNA: TGCGTTCCAGAAAGTCAACATTCATATGGCTACACCTTC. V is TRBV5-1 and J is TRBJ1-2; D remains unclear. The CDR3 sequence is 13 residues long. The germline gives CDR1 SGHRS, CDR2 YFSETQ.